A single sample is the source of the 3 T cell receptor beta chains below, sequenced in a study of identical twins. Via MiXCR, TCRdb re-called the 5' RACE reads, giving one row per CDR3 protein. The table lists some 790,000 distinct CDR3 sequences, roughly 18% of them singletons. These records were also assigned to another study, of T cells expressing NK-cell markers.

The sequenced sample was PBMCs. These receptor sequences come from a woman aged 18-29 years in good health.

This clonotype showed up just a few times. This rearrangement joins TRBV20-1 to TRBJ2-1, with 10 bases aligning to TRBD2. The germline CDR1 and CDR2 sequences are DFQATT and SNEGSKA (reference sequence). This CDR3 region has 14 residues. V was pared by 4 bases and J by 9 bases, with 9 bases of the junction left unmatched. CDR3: CSAIGPSGSSEQFF. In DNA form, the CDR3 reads TGCAGTGCTATCGGGCCTAGCGGGAGCAGTGAGCAGTTCTTC.

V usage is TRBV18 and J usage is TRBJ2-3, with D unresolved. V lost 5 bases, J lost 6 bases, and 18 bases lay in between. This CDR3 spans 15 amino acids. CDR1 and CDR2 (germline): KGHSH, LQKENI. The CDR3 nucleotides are TGTGCCAGCTCAAACCAATATATTAACTTGGATACGCAGTATTTT. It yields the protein CASSNQYINLDTQYF.

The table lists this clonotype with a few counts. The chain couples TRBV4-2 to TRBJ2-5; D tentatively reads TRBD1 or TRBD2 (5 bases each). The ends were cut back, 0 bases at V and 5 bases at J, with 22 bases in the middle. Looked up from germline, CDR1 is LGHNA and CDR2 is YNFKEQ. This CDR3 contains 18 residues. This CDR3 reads CASSQDLMGEPSWETQYF. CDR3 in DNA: TGTGCCAGCAGCCAAGATCTAATGGGGGAACCCTCCTGGGAGACCCAGTACTTC.